This TCR beta chain derives from a study of CD8 T cells in Susac syndrome. The RNA, about 0.45 to 1 ug, was put through reverse transcription using random hexamers. Amplification of TCR beta CDR3 used immunoSEQ multiplex PCR across 54 Vbeta and 13 Jbeta. TCRdb analysed the immunoSEQ multiplex PCR reads with MiXCR anew, one entry per CDR3 protein. The profile covers around 270,000 distinct CDR3 sequences, with roughly 90% appearing a single time and less than 0.2% taken by the ten largest. Source material: CD8+ T cells from PBMCs. This sequence originates from a human donor with multiple sclerosis.

The CDR3 sequence: CAWSASEYEQYF. Written as DNA, the CDR3 is TGTGCCTGGAGCGCCAGTGAATACGAGCAGTACTTC. The chain links TRBV30 to TRBJ2-7; no clear D. V dropped 3 bases and J dropped 4 bases, with 10 bases sitting between them. The CDR3 covers 12 residues. The germline V gene encodes CDR1 GTSNPN and CDR2 SVGIG (reference sequence).